Below, 26 T cell receptor beta chains from the same sample are listed, as sequenced in a study of shared clonotypes between healthy human individuals. The assay was immunoSEQ multiplex PCR, and TCRdb's table has in-frame clones only and misses some. There are approximately 100,000 clones in the sample; roughly 66% occur only once, and about 25% lies in the top ten. Sequencing was carried out using memory CD8+ T cells sorted from blood. Regarding subset: CD45RO+ cells pooled with CCR7-negative TemRA cells. The receptor set was obtained from a woman under 40 in good health.

The chain employs TRBV7-8 and TRBJ2-7; D is tentatively TRBD1 or TRBD2 (5 bases each). The CDR3 runs 15 residues. V was trimmed by 1 base and J by 4 bases, leaving 14 bases between them. Germline V lookup: CDR1 SGHVS, CDR2 FQNEAQ. CDR3 bases: TGTGCCAGCAGCTTAGTCCCCGGGACGGGTTACGAGCAGTACTTC. The encoded protein is CASSLVPGTGYEQYF.

CDR3 sequence: CASGKWGGRNEQFF. DNA of the CDR3: TGTGCTAGTGGTAAATGGGGGGGAAGAAATGAGCAGTTCTTC. The rearrangement links TRBV12-5 to TRBJ2-1; 7 bases agree with TRBD2. The CDR3 contains 14 residues. The trim removed 5 bases at V and 7 bases at J, leaving 8 bases unmatched. CDR1 and CDR2 from the germline V gene are LGHNT and FRNRAP.

This clone showed up just a few times. The chain recombines TRBV9 with TRBJ2-5; D possibly corresponds to TRBD2 (6 bases). V was clipped by 7 bases and J by 4 bases, with 23 bases between them. This CDR3 contains 16 residues. Per the germline V gene, CDR1 is SGDLS and CDR2 is YYNGEE. The CDR3 coding sequence is TGTGCCAGCTGGAGTGGGTCTAGCGCGCCTCGAGAGACCCAGTACTTC. Translating it yields CASWSGSSAPRETQYF.

The chain joins TRBV18 to TRBJ2-7, with TRBD1 as a possible D gene (5 bases). CDR1 and CDR2 (germline): KGHSH, LQKENI. The V and J ends lost 2 bases and 4 bases respectively, with 9 bases between them. The CDR3 loop spans 13 amino acids. The DNA of the CDR3 is TGTGCCAGCTCACCAGGGGCAGGGTACGAGCAGTACTTC. This encodes CASSPGAGYEQYF. The full variable domain, rest sourced from reference TRBV18 and TRBJ2-7, is NAGVMQNPRHLVRRRGQEARLRCSPMKGHSHVYWYRQLPEEGLKFMVYLQKENIIDESGMPKERFSAEFPKEGPSILRIQQVVRGDSAAYFCASSPGAGYEQYFGPGTRLTVT.

The rearrangement joins TRBV6-1 to TRBJ1-1; the D is unclear. Germline lookup yields CDR1 MNHNS and CDR2 SASEGT. The CDR3 covers 14 residues. With 4 bases removed from V and 4 bases from J, the gap between germline ends came to 13 bases. Here the CDR3 reads CASSAWVKGTEAFF. In DNA form, the CDR3 reads TGTGCCAGCAGTGCTTGGGTAAAAGGCACTGAAGCTTTCTTT.

The chain links TRBV5-1 to TRBJ2-7, with D perhaps matching TRBD1 (6 bases). The V end was cut by 4 bases, the J end by 2 bases, with 25 bases between. This CDR3 is built from 18 residues. Germline V CDR1 and CDR2: SGHRS, YFSETQ. CDR3 nucleotide sequence: TGCGCCAGCAGCCACTTCTGGGCTAAACAGGGAGCCCCCTACGAGCAGTACTTC. Its protein product is CASSHFWAKQGAPYEQYF. Based on the CDR3 plus reference TRBV5-1 and TRBJ2-7, the full variable domain is KAGVTQTPRYLIKTRGQQVTLSCSPISGHRSVSWYQQTPGQGLQFLFEYFSETQRNKGNFPGRFSGRQFSNSRSEMNVSTLELGDSALYLCASSHFWAKQGAPYEQYFGPGTRLTVT.

This clone was observed a few times. The V gene is TRBV29-1, the J gene TRBJ2-7; a possible D gene is TRBD2 (5 bases). V shed 4 bases and J shed 1 base, with 14 bases lying between them. The CDR3 runs 14 residues. Per the germline V gene, CDR1 is SQVTM and CDR2 is ANQGSEA. CDR3: CSVVDGSRSYEQYF. For the CDR3, the DNA is TGCAGCGTTGTGGATGGGAGCAGGTCCTACGAGCAGTACTTC.

The chain joins TRBV18 to TRBJ2-1; the match to TRBD1 covers 10 bases. Germline V gene sequence: CDR1 KGHSH, CDR2 LQKENI. V shed 8 bases and J 6 bases; nucleotides not matched to a gene: 10. CDR3 length: 15 amino acids. The CDR3 DNA reads TGTGCCAGCCGACCTTACGGGACAGGGGTCAATGAGCAGTTCTTC. Protein product: CASRPYGTGVNEQFF.

Here the CDR3 reads CASSHRDGTYNEQFF. In DNA form, the CDR3 reads TGCGCCAGCAGCCACCGGGACGGAACCTACAATGAGCAGTTCTTC. The chain couples TRBV4-1 to TRBJ2-1; TRBD1 or TRBD2 may be the D gene (5 bases each). The CDR3 is 15 residues long. From germline, CDR1 is MGHRA and CDR2 YSYEKL. With 3 bases removed from V and 2 bases from J, the gap between germline ends came to 11 bases.

The gene calls are TRBV6-5 and TRBJ2-3; 11 bases align to TRBD1. The CDR3 has 14 amino acids. The J segment lost 4 bases and the V segment lost 5 bases, leaving 2 bases of the junction unmatched. Germline V lookup: CDR1 MNHEY, CDR2 SVGAGI. DNA for the CDR3: TGTGCCAGCAGTGGACAGGGGGCGCCAGATACGCAGTATTTT. It specifies CASSGQGAPDTQYF.

The chain couples TRBV28 to TRBJ1-5; no firm D call. The CDR3 has 17 amino acids. Germline values: CDR1 MDHEN, CDR2 SYDVKM. V lost 5 bases and J lost 0, with 17 bases in between. This CDR3 is CASSNIGRGYSNQPQHF. CDR3 DNA: TGTGCCAGCAGTAATATCGGACGCGGCTATAGCAATCAGCCCCAGCATTTT.

V is TRBV4-1 and J is TRBJ2-6, with a tentative D call TRBD1 (6 bases). Trimming shortened V by 1 base and J by 1 base, and 11 bases separated the two germline ends. This CDR3 spans 17 amino acids. CDR1 MGHRA and CDR2 YSYEKL come from the germline V gene. CDR3 sequence reads: CASSQAGHWSGANVLTF. The CDR3 region has the DNA TGCGCCAGCAGCCAAGCGGGACATTGGTCTGGGGCCAACGTCCTGACTTTC.

V usage is TRBV29-1 and J usage is TRBJ2-7; 7 bases align to TRBD1. Trimming removed 4 bases from V and 4 bases from J; junction bases left unmatched: 10. The CDR3 loop spans 14 amino acids. Germline V gene sequence: CDR1 SQVTM, CDR2 ANQGSEA. In DNA form, the CDR3 reads TGCAGCGTTGCCCGGGGACAGACAATATACGAGCAGTACTTC. Amino acids: CSVARGQTIYEQYF.

CDR3 sequence (DNA): TGTGCCAGCAGCTATGGTGGGAGTGGCACCGGGGAGCTGTTTTTT. This gives the protein CASSYGGSGTGELFF. The chain combines TRBV9 with TRBJ2-2, with D possibly matching TRBD2 (5 bases). The CDR3 has 15 residues. Germline CDR1 reads SGDLS; CDR2 reads YYNGEE. V gave up 4 bases and J gave up 4 bases, with 14 bases separating them.

This chain connects TRBV5-1 to TRBJ2-2; D ambiguous. Germline loops: CDR1 SGHRS, CDR2 YFSETQ. CDR3 size: 12 residues. With 3 bases removed from V and 5 bases from J, the gap between germline ends came to 5 bases. This CDR3 reads CASSSSTGELFF. The CDR3 DNA is TGCGCCAGCAGCTCGAGTACCGGGGAGCTGTTTTTT.

This clone was counted many times. The chain combines TRBV6-1 with TRBJ2-2; 8 positions match TRBD2. The V segment lost 3 bases and the J segment 4 bases; nucleotides outside the gene matches: 1. This CDR3 spans 14 amino acids. Germline CDR1 is MNHNS and CDR2 is SASEGT. CDR3 protein: CASSDGRATGELFF. The CDR3 bases are TGTGCCAGCAGTGACGGGAGGGCCACCGGGGAGCTGTTTTTT.

This clone appeared a few times. This chain links TRBV29-1 with TRBJ2-1; D may correspond to TRBD1 or TRBD2 (5 bases each). The CDR3 has 14 amino acids. The germline V and J ends were trimmed by 2 bases and 2 bases, with 10 bases remaining between them. Germline CDR1 SQVTM, CDR2 ANQGSEA. CDR3 in DNA: TGCAGCGTTGAAAGGGACGTTGCCTACAATGAGCAGTTCTTC. This encodes CSVERDVAYNEQFF.

The chain employs TRBV5-1 and TRBJ1-1; no clear D gene. V gave up 0 bases and J gave up 4 bases, with 10 bases separating them. The CDR3 covers 14 residues. Per germline, CDR1 SGHRS and CDR2 YFSETQ. CDR3 amino acids: CASSLDGLATEAFF. In nucleotides, the CDR3 is TGCGCCAGCAGCTTGGATGGCCTAGCCACTGAAGCTTTCTTT.

The chain has TRBV11-2 and TRBJ2-5; TRBD2 is a possible D gene (5 bases). The J call could be wrong; TRBJ2-7 is a better fit for the DNA end. Germline CDR1 reads SGHAT; CDR2 reads FQNNGV. The CDR3 contains 15 residues. CDR3 nucleotides: TGTGCCAGCAGTCCCATTCTCACTAGTCCCTACGAGCAGTACTTC. This encodes CASSPILTSPYEQYF.

The chain recombines TRBV15 with TRBJ2-7, with a tentative D call TRBD2 (5 bases). CDR1 and CDR2 (germline): LNHNV, YYDKDF (reference sequence). Trimming pared 5 bases from V and 2 bases from J, leaving 10 bases between. This CDR3 region has 13 residues. The DNA of the CDR3 is TGTGCCACCAGCCGGGATCTACCCTACGAGCAGTACTTC. Amino acids: CATSRDLPYEQYF.

CDR3 amino acids: CASSQDLAISHPTQHF. The CDR3 bases are TGCGCCAGCAGCCAAGATCTGGCAATCAGCCACCCAACCCAGCATTTT. The gene calls are TRBV4-1 and TRBJ1-5; D unclear. This CDR3 region has 16 residues. Germline assignment: CDR1 MGHRA and CDR2 YSYEKL. V was pared by 0 bases and J by 11 bases, with 20 bases between.

This sequence joins TRBV28 and TRBJ1-2; D remains unclear. The CDR3 loop spans 10 amino acids. V gave up 3 bases and J gave up 6 bases, with 2 bases separating them. CDR1 MDHEN and CDR2 SYDVKM come from the germline V gene. The CDR3 DNA is TGTGCCAGCAGTTTCCATGGCTACACCTTC. It yields the protein CASSFHGYTF.

V usage is TRBV15 and J usage is TRBJ1-1; possibly TRBD1 for D (5 bases). The CDR3 is 16 amino acids. The V gene lost 2 bases and the J gene lost 1 base, with 14 bases spanning the gap. Germline V lookup: CDR1 LNHNV, CDR2 YYDKDF (reference sequence). The CDR3 DNA follows: TGTGCCACCAGCAGAAGGGACGGGCAGGGGAACACTGAAGCTTTCTTT. Amino acid sequence: CATSRRDGQGNTEAFF.

There are a few counts of this clone. This rearrangement joins TRBV6-4 to TRBJ2-2, with a possible D match to TRBD2 (5 bases). Trimming took off 0 bases at V and 7 bases at J, with 18 bases between the two ends. The germline V gene encodes CDR1 MRHNA and CDR2 SNTAGT. This CDR3 has 17 amino acids. CDR3 amino acids: CASSDSPGSHGSGELFF. The DNA of the CDR3 is TGTGCCAGCAGTGACTCTCCGGGATCCCACGGTAGCGGGGAGCTGTTTTTT.

This sequence joins TRBV4-1 and TRBJ2-7, with D unclear. V dropped 0 bases and J dropped 0 bases, with 12 bases sitting between them. Germline V lookup: CDR1 MGHRA, CDR2 YSYEKL. This CDR3 region has 16 residues. The CDR3 here is CASSQEPAQSSYEQYF. DNA for the CDR3: TGCGCCAGCAGCCAAGAGCCGGCCCAGAGCTCCTACGAGCAGTACTTC.

The chain links TRBV30 to TRBJ1-2, with TRBD1 matching over 9 bases. The V gene end was trimmed by 2 bases and the J gene end by 5 bases; junction bases not matched to a gene: 12. Germline CDR1 is GTSNPN and CDR2 is SVGIG (reference sequence). The CDR3 has 16 amino acids. The CDR3: CAWSPTYGTGLYGYTF. The CDR3 nucleotides are TGTGCCTGGAGTCCTACTTATGGGACAGGGCTTTATGGCTACACCTTC.